This TCR beta chain was recovered during a study of neoadjuvant nivolumab and ipilimumab in lung cancer. The protocol was immunoSEQ multiplex PCR, while the TCRdb copy is restricted to in-frame clones and leaves out a portion. Here the sample spans roughly 45,000 clones, around 89% being singletons. The source material was blood, sampled before neoadjuvant nivolumab, alone or with ipilimumab. This clonotype was sampled from an adult with non-small cell lung cancer. Some clones in this sample may be carry-over from other donors' samples.

The DNA for the CDR3 is TGCGCCAGCAGCCAAGATGGAGGCGGGACTAGCGGCACCGGGGAGCTGTTTTTT. The encoded protein is CASSQDGGGTSGTGELFF. V gene TRBV4-1 combines with J gene TRBJ2-2; the match to TRBD2 covers 11 bases. Germline CDR1 and CDR2: MGHRA and YSYEKL. The junction had 7 bases not matched to a gene; V was cut back by 0 bases and J by 4 bases. The CDR3 sequence is 18 residues long.